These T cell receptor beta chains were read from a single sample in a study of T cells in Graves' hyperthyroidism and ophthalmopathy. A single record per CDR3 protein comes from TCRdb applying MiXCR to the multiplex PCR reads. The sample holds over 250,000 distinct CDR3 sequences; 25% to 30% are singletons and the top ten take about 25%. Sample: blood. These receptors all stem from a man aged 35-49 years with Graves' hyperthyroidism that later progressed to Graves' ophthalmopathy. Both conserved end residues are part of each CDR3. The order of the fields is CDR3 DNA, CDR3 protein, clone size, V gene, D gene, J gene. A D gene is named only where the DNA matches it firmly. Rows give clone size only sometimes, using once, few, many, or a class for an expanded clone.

CDR3nt: TGTGCCAGCAGACAGGAGACACCCTACGAGCAGTACTTC
CDR3aa: CASRQETPYEQYF
abundance: many
v_gene: TRBV28
d_gene: NA
j_gene: TRBJ2-7

CDR3nt: TGTGCCAGCAGTTTAGTGACTACGTACGAGCAGTACTTC
CDR3aa: CASSLVTTYEQYF
abundance: many
v_gene: TRBV12-3/TRBV12-4
d_gene: NA
j_gene: TRBJ2-7

CDR3nt: TGCAGTGCTAGGGGGGAGGTGTTGGAGACCCAGTACTTC
CDR3aa: CSARGEVLETQYF
abundance: many
v_gene: TRBV20-1
d_gene: NA
j_gene: TRBJ2-5

CDR3nt: TGTGCCAGGTTACCTCTATTGTATCCCAAGGAGACCCAGTACTTC
CDR3aa: CARLPLLYPKETQYF
abundance: NA
v_gene: TRBV27
d_gene: NA
j_gene: TRBJ2-5

CDR3nt: TGTGCCAGTCGCGGCGAGGTCCGAGGGGGCTACACCTTC
CDR3aa: CASRGEVRGGYTF
abundance: many
v_gene: TRBV19
d_gene: NA
j_gene: TRBJ1-2

CDR3nt: TGCGCCAGCAGCCTATCGGAGAGAGCAGGGGAGCAGTACTTC
CDR3aa: CASSLSERAGEQYF
abundance: many
v_gene: TRBV4-1
d_gene: NA
j_gene: TRBJ2-7

CDR3nt: TGTGCCATCAGTGAGTCAGGCCCCTACGAGCAGTACTTC
CDR3aa: CAISESGPYEQYF
abundance: many
v_gene: TRBV10-3
d_gene: NA
j_gene: TRBJ2-7

CDR3nt: TGTGCCATCGGGGGGAACACTGAAGCTTTCTTT
CDR3aa: CAIGGNTEAFF
abundance: many
v_gene: TRBV10-3
d_gene: NA
j_gene: TRBJ1-1

CDR3nt: TGCAGCGTCGCCGGGCGGCAGGGTACCGACGAGCAGTACTTC
CDR3aa: CSVAGRQGTDEQYF
abundance: many
v_gene: TRBV29-1
d_gene: NA
j_gene: TRBJ2-7

CDR3nt: TGTGCCACCAGTGATGAGGGACTTCACAATGAGCAGTTCTTC
CDR3aa: CATSDEGLHNEQFF
abundance: NA
v_gene: TRBV24-1
d_gene: NA
j_gene: TRBJ2-1

CDR3nt: TGTGCCAGCAGCCAAGAAGCCAGGGGGGTACTAGCCAAAAACATTCAGTACTTC
CDR3aa: CASSQEARGVLAKNIQYF
abundance: many
v_gene: TRBV4-2
d_gene: NA
j_gene: TRBJ2-4

CDR3nt: TGTGCCAGTACCAAGACAGGGTCCTACGAGCAGTACTTC
CDR3aa: CASTKTGSYEQYF
abundance: NA
v_gene: TRBV19
d_gene: TRBD1
j_gene: TRBJ2-7

CDR3nt: TGTGCCAGCAGTTTCCGGTCCATGAACACTGAAGCTTTCTTT
CDR3aa: CASSFRSMNTEAFF
abundance: many
v_gene: TRBV12-3/TRBV12-4
d_gene: NA
j_gene: TRBJ1-1

CDR3nt: TGTGCCAGTAGTGCCATTAATCAGCCCCAGCATTTT
CDR3aa: CASSAINQPQHF
abundance: many
v_gene: TRBV19
d_gene: NA
j_gene: TRBJ1-5

CDR3nt: TGTGCCAGCGGGCTAGCGGGACTTTACGAGCAGTACTTC
CDR3aa: CASGLAGLYEQYF
abundance: many
v_gene: TRBV6-5
d_gene: TRBD2
j_gene: TRBJ2-7

CDR3nt: TGTGCCAGCAGCCTCTTCGCGGACACTGAAGCTTTCTTT
CDR3aa: CASSLFADTEAFF
abundance: many
v_gene: TRBV3-1
d_gene: NA
j_gene: TRBJ1-1

CDR3nt: TGTGCCAGCTCACCAAATTACGGGACAGGTCCCCTGGGCCGGGAGCTGTTTTTT
CDR3aa: CASSPNYGTGPLGRELFF
abundance: NA
v_gene: TRBV18
d_gene: TRBD1
j_gene: TRBJ2-2

CDR3nt: TGTGCCAGCAGTTCCCTCTACGAGCAGTACTTC
CDR3aa: CASSSLYEQYF
abundance: many
v_gene: TRBV11-3
d_gene: NA
j_gene: TRBJ2-7

CDR3nt: TGTGCCAGCAGTTTATCAGGGCCCTACGAGCAGTACTTC
CDR3aa: CASSLSGPYEQYF
abundance: many
v_gene: TRBV27
d_gene: NA
j_gene: TRBJ2-7

CDR3nt: TGCAGTGCCCAAGGGACTAGCGGCTACGAGCAGTACTTC
CDR3aa: CSAQGTSGYEQYF
abundance: many
v_gene: TRBV20-1
d_gene: TRBD2
j_gene: TRBJ2-7

CDR3nt: TGCAGTGCTAGAGAGGGGTGGAAGCTAGGAGGAGCTTTCTTT
CDR3aa: CSAREGWKLGGAFF
abundance: NA
v_gene: TRBV20-1
d_gene: NA
j_gene: TRBJ1-1

CDR3nt: TGTGCCAGCAGCCGTGACCTCTTACCTGCGGGCAATCAGCCCCAGCATTTT
CDR3aa: CASSRDLLPAGNQPQHF
abundance: few
v_gene: TRBV11-1
d_gene: NA
j_gene: TRBJ1-5

CDR3nt: TGTGCCAGCAGCGTCGAGGCGGGAGGGCCCTACGAGCAGTACTTC
CDR3aa: CASSVEAGGPYEQYF
abundance: many
v_gene: TRBV9
d_gene: TRBD2
j_gene: TRBJ2-7

CDR3nt: TGTGCCAGCAGTTCGACCGGGACAGGGAGGGGGAGTGGTTATGGCTACACCTTC
CDR3aa: CASSSTGTGRGSGYGYTF
abundance: many
v_gene: TRBV6-2/TRBV6-3
d_gene: TRBD1
j_gene: TRBJ1-2

CDR3nt: TGTGCCAGCAGCCTCCAGGGACAGTCCGGGGATACGCAGTATTTT
CDR3aa: CASSLQGQSGDTQYF
abundance: many
v_gene: TRBV7-6
d_gene: TRBD1
j_gene: TRBJ2-3

CDR3nt: TGTGCCAGCAGTTTGGTGTCGCAAGAGACCCAGTACTTC
CDR3aa: CASSLVSQETQYF
abundance: many
v_gene: TRBV12-3/TRBV12-4
d_gene: NA
j_gene: TRBJ2-5

CDR3nt: TGCAGTGCTAGAGGGGGGCTAGCGGGGGGTCCTCGGGAGACCCAGTACTTC
CDR3aa: CSARGGLAGGPRETQYF
abundance: NA
v_gene: TRBV20-1
d_gene: TRBD2
j_gene: TRBJ2-5

CDR3nt: TGCAGCGTTGACCTCAGTCCCTATGGCTACGCCTTC
CDR3aa: CSVDLSPYGYAF
abundance: many
v_gene: TRBV29-1
d_gene: NA
j_gene: TRBJ1-2

CDR3nt: TGCAGTGCCAACTTAGCGGGAGGGCCTGTCCAAGAGACCCAGTACTTC
CDR3aa: CSANLAGGPVQETQYF
abundance: many
v_gene: TRBV20-1
d_gene: TRBD2
j_gene: TRBJ2-5

CDR3nt: TGCAGCACAGGGGGCGGTGGCTACGAGCAGTACTTC
CDR3aa: CSTGGGGYEQYF
abundance: many
v_gene: TRBV29-1
d_gene: TRBD1
j_gene: TRBJ2-7

CDR3nt: TGTGCCAGCAGCGTCCAGCTCGGGGTTGGGGAGCAGTACTTC
CDR3aa: CASSVQLGVGEQYF
abundance: many
v_gene: TRBV9
d_gene: NA
j_gene: TRBJ2-7

CDR3nt: TGTGCCAGCAGTACCCAGGCCTACGAGCAGTACTTC
CDR3aa: CASSTQAYEQYF
abundance: many
v_gene: TRBV12-3/TRBV12-4
d_gene: NA
j_gene: TRBJ2-7

CDR3nt: TGTGCCAGCAGACCCTGGTCCACTGGCTGGGGGACCCAGTACTTC
CDR3aa: CASRPWSTGWGTQYF
abundance: many
v_gene: TRBV28
d_gene: NA
j_gene: TRBJ2-5

CDR3nt: TGTGCCTGGAGTCCCCGGGACAGGGTATATCAGCCCCAGCATTTT
CDR3aa: CAWSPRDRVYQPQHF
abundance: NA
v_gene: TRBV30
d_gene: TRBD1
j_gene: TRBJ1-5

CDR3nt: TGTGCCAGCTCAGAAGGGTTCAGAAACACCATATATTTT
CDR3aa: CASSEGFRNTIYF
abundance: many
v_gene: TRBV18
d_gene: NA
j_gene: TRBJ1-3

CDR3nt: TGCAGTGCTAGGGGGCGACTCCAAGAGACCCAGTACTTC
CDR3aa: CSARGRLQETQYF
abundance: NA
v_gene: TRBV20-1
d_gene: NA
j_gene: TRBJ2-5

CDR3nt: TGTGCCAGCAGTGCGGCGGGAGGAGCCAAAAACATTCAGTACTTC
CDR3aa: CASSAAGGAKNIQYF
abundance: NA
v_gene: TRBV6-1
d_gene: TRBD2
j_gene: TRBJ2-4

CDR3nt: TGTGCCAGCAGACAACATGCAGGAGAGACCCAGTACTTC
CDR3aa: CASRQHAGETQYF
abundance: NA
v_gene: TRBV12-3/TRBV12-4
d_gene: NA
j_gene: TRBJ2-5

CDR3nt: TGTGCCAGCAATGGCCGAAGAGGACGAGGCACTGAAGCTTTCTTT
CDR3aa: CASNGRRGRGTEAFF
abundance: NA
v_gene: TRBV6-1
d_gene: NA
j_gene: TRBJ1-1

CDR3nt: TGCGCCAGCAGCTTGAGGGGGGACTTCACCGGGGAGCTGTTTTTT
CDR3aa: CASSLRGDFTGELFF
abundance: many
v_gene: TRBV5-1
d_gene: NA
j_gene: TRBJ2-2

CDR3nt: TGTGCCTGGAGTGTTCTTACCCCGGGACACGATTATAGCAATCAGCCCCAGCATTTT
CDR3aa: CAWSVLTPGHDYSNQPQHF
abundance: many
v_gene: TRBV30
d_gene: NA
j_gene: TRBJ1-5

CDR3nt: TGTGCCAGCAGCGTAGTTGACGGGAGCTCTGAAGCTTTCTTT
CDR3aa: CASSVVDGSSEAFF
abundance: many
v_gene: TRBV9
d_gene: NA
j_gene: TRBJ1-1

CDR3nt: TGTGCCAGCAGTTTTCTGGGGGGGAACACTGAAGCTTTCTTT
CDR3aa: CASSFLGGNTEAFF
abundance: many
v_gene: TRBV27
d_gene: NA
j_gene: TRBJ1-1

CDR3nt: TGTGCCAGCAGCCCTACCCCGAGAGGACAGGGGTCGAACACCGGGGAGCTGTTTTTT
CDR3aa: CASSPTPRGQGSNTGELFF
abundance: few
v_gene: TRBV3-1
d_gene: TRBD1
j_gene: TRBJ2-2

CDR3nt: TGTGCCAGCAGTGTGGAAATCGAGCAGTACTTC
CDR3aa: CASSVEIEQYF
abundance: many
v_gene: TRBV2
d_gene: NA
j_gene: TRBJ2-7

CDR3nt: TGTGCCAGCAGTTACCAAGGGGGGGTGAACACTGAAGCTTTCTTT
CDR3aa: CASSYQGGVNTEAFF
abundance: NA
v_gene: TRBV6-5
d_gene: NA
j_gene: TRBJ1-1

CDR3nt: TGTGCCAGCAGCCCCGGACAGGGCCTCTATGGCTACACCTTC
CDR3aa: CASSPGQGLYGYTF
abundance: NA
v_gene: TRBV6-1
d_gene: TRBD1
j_gene: TRBJ1-2